The next 24 T cell receptor beta chains were all read from a single sample in a study of T cells in Graves' hyperthyroidism and ophthalmopathy. RNA transcripts gave rise to amplified TCR beta CDR3 regions. HTBI primers drove first-round RT-PCR of the TCR CDR3. TCRdb used MiXCR to reprocess the multiplex PCR reads, holding one entry per CDR3 protein. The sample has about 560,000 distinct CDR3 sequences; over 15% are singletons. Material: blood. The receptors come from a woman under 30 with Graves' hyperthyroidism.

This clonotype was detected only a few times. The V and J genes are TRBV14 and TRBJ1-2; D gene unclear. Looked up from germline, CDR1 is SGHDN and CDR2 is FVKESK. V lost 0 bases and J 2 bases, leaving 7 bases between the germline ends. CDR3 size: 14 residues. In nucleotides, the CDR3 is TGTGCCAGCAGCCAAGATAACGGAAACTATGGCTACACCTTC. Translated: CASSQDNGNYGYTF. The whole variable domain, remainder taken from reference TRBV14 and TRBJ1-2, is EAGVTQFPSHSVIEKGQTVTLRCDPISGHDNLYWYRRVMGKEIKFLLHFVKESKQDESGMPNNRFLAERTGGTYSTLKVQPAELEDSGVYFCASSQDNGNYGYTFGSGTRLTVV.

J is TRBJ1-3 and V is TRBV5-1; D gene unclear. In germline, CDR1 is SGHRS, CDR2 YFSETQ. The CDR3 length is 16 residues. V was cut by 0 bases and J by 2 bases, with 12 bases left in between. In nucleotides, the CDR3 is TGCGCCAGCAGCTTGGAGGAGGCCCGCGCTGGAAACACCATATATTTT. Translated: CASSLEEARAGNTIYF.

This clonotype has ten or more counts. The V call is TRBV20-1, the J call TRBJ2-3; maybe TRBD2 (5 bases). Trimming removed 4 bases at V and 5 bases at J, with 16 bases between. The CDR3 runs to 14 residues. Per the germline V gene, CDR1 is DFQATT and CDR2 is SNEGSKA (reference sequence). The CDR3 is CSAISTSGKDTQYF. DNA of the CDR3: TGCAGTGCTATCTCAACCTCGGGAAAAGATACGCAGTATTTT.

In its sample, this clonotype was seen a few times. The chain combines TRBV3-1 with TRBJ1-2, with D unclear. The CDR3 is 13 residues long. V shed 1 base and J shed 4 bases, with 7 bases lying between them. Per the germline V gene, CDR1 is LGHDT and CDR2 is YNNKEL (reference sequence). CDR3 sequence reads: CASSQARSYGYTF. The CDR3 bases are TGTGCCAGCAGCCAAGCCCGGTCCTATGGCTACACCTTC.

As concerns this clonotype: This could be a read error, since a much larger clone is one nucleotide away. The gene calls are TRBV27 and TRBJ2-7; D possibly corresponds to TRBD2 (6 bases). There are 12 residues in the CDR3. Per germline, CDR1 MNHEY and CDR2 SMNVEV (reference sequence). CDR3 in DNA: TGTGCCAGCAGTAGACTAGGCTACGGGCAGTACTTC. This sequence encodes CASSRLGYGQYF.

This clonotype was seen ten or more times. This chain joins TRBV5-8 and TRBJ2-5; a possible D gene is TRBD1 (5 bases). The CDR3 contains 15 residues. Germline V CDR1 and CDR2: SGHTS, YDEGEE. V gave up 0 bases and J gave up 1 base, with 10 bases separating them. CDR3 amino acids: CASSLGTRLQETQYF. The CDR3 coding sequence is TGTGCCAGCAGCTTGGGGACAAGACTCCAAGAGACCCAGTACTTC.

At least ten counts were recorded for this clonotype. This chain uses TRBV18 with TRBJ2-3; 11 bases agree with TRBD2. Germline V CDR1 and CDR2: KGHSH, LQKENI. V was clipped by 5 bases and J by 2 bases; unmatched bases: 3. The CDR3 spans 15 residues. The chain's CDR3 is CASSGTSGYTDTQYF. CDR3 bases: TGTGCCAGCTCAGGGACTAGCGGTTACACAGATACGCAGTATTTT.

Comments on this clonotype: Sequence at one end of the junction differs from germline and may be a read error. V usage is TRBV14 and J usage is TRBJ2-7, with D possibly called TRBD1 or TRBD2 (5 bases each). CDR3 length equals 19 residues. The V gene's germline CDR1 is SGHDN and CDR2 FVKESK. CDR3 nucleotide sequence: TGTGCCAGCAGCCAAGATCCCCGTGGGGGTCATGACGACGGCTACGAGCTGTACTTC. It is translated as CASSQDPRGGHDDGYELYF.

This clonotype occurred once. A junction end diverges from the germline sequence, so it may reflect a read error. This rearrangement joins TRBV12-3 or TRBV12-4 to TRBJ2-7; 8 nucleotides align to TRBD1. CDR3 length equals 14 residues. The CDR3: CAGSPTGAPYEQYF. CDR3 sequence (DNA): TGTGCCGGCAGCCCGACAGGGGCCCCTTACGAGCAGTACTTC.

Ten or more counts support this clonotype. The rearrangement uses TRBV6-1 and TRBJ1-1; D is possibly TRBD1 (5 bases). The CDR3 length is 13 residues. Germline assignment: CDR1 MNHNS and CDR2 SASEGT. The ends were cut back, 5 bases at V and 5 bases at J, with 12 bases in the middle. CDR3 in DNA: TGTGCCAGCAGTCCCCGGGGGGTTACTGAAGCTTTCTTT. Translated: CASSPRGVTEAFF.

The chain employs TRBV19 and TRBJ2-1, with TRBD2 identical over 7 bases. The CDR3 is 16 amino acids. Per germline, CDR1 LNHDA and CDR2 SQIVND (reference sequence). V was pared by 3 bases and J by 4 bases, with 9 bases of the junction left unmatched. CDR3 residues: CASSIDSGTIYNEQFF. The CDR3 nucleotides read TGTGCCAGTAGTATTGATTCGGGGACTATATACAATGAGCAGTTCTTC.

The table lists this clonotype with a few counts. The V gene is TRBV18, the J gene TRBJ1-1, with 10 bases lining up with TRBD1. The CDR3 loop spans 15 amino acids. Germline V gene data show CDR1 as KGHSH and CDR2 as LQKENI. Trimming at V came to 9 bases and at J to 2 bases, leaving 9 bases not matched to a gene. The CDR3 DNA follows: TGTGCCAGTGCCCCCGGGACAGGGGTAAACACTGAAGCTTTCTTT. Residues: CASAPGTGVNTEAFF.

This clonotype was recorded many times. The rearrangement joins TRBV12-3 or TRBV12-4 to TRBJ2-5; 7 positions agree with TRBD1. Germline trimming cut 7 bases from V and 2 bases from J; bases unmatched to any gene: 10. The CDR3 consists of 15 residues. CDR3 coding DNA: TGTGCCAGCACCCTGGACAGGTCATCGCAAGAGACCCAGTACTTC. Translation gives CASTLDRSSQETQYF.

The chain combines TRBV18 with TRBJ1-6, with 10 bases identical to TRBD1. This CDR3 is built from 17 residues. Germline V gene lookup returns CDR1 KGHSH and CDR2 LQKENI. Trimming took 0 bases from V and 10 from J; bases not matched to a gene: 9. CDR3 in amino acids: CASSPPRHGTGDSPLHF. The CDR3 nucleotides are TGTGCCAGCTCACCACCGAGGCACGGGACAGGGGACTCACCCCTCCACTTT.

With regard to this clonotype: The junction departs from germline at one end; a sequencing error may be responsible. The rearrangement uses TRBV12-3 or TRBV12-4 and TRBJ1-2; a possible D gene is TRBD1 (6 bases). The CDR3 totals 13 residues. The CDR3 DNA follows: TGTGCCGGCAGTTTGGAGGGGGTATATGGCTACACCTTC. It encodes CAGSLEGVYGYTF.

This clonotype has ten or more counts. The chain has TRBV7-9 and TRBJ1-1, with no clear D. This CDR3 has 15 residues. The germline V and J ends were trimmed by 5 bases and 4 bases, with 17 bases remaining between them. Germline V lookup: CDR1 SEHNR, CDR2 FQNEAQ (reference sequence). The CDR3 spells CASSHLGYHSTEAFF. The CDR3 DNA is TGTGCCAGCAGCCACCTCGGTTACCACAGCACTGAAGCTTTCTTT.

This clonotype appeared many times. The chain couples TRBV12-3 or TRBV12-4 to TRBJ2-7; a weak D match, TRBD1 (5 bases). V was shortened by 10 bases and J by 6 bases, with 19 bases between the two germline ends. The CDR3 covers 13 residues. CDR3 region: CATRVDTVSEQYF. The CDR3 nucleotides read TGTGCCACCAGGGTGGACACTGTGAGCGAGCAGTACTTC.

This clonotype was seen a handful of times. The chain recombines TRBV4-3 with TRBJ1-2; tentative D call: TRBD1 (6 bases). This CDR3 has 14 residues. Trimming removed 3 bases from V and 0 bases from J, with 8 bases in between. Germline V gene lookup returns CDR1 LGHNA and CDR2 YSLEER. The CDR3 DNA is TGCGCCAGCAGCCACTGGACAGCTAACTATGGCTACACCTTC. This encodes CASSHWTANYGYTF.

This clonotype was seen only a few times. The chain uses TRBV2 and TRBJ1-5; perhaps TRBD1 as D (6 bases). The CDR3 spans 16 residues. Trimming stripped 6 bases from V and 7 bases from J, with 22 bases between. Germline loops: CDR1 SNHLY, CDR2 FYNNEI. In nucleotides, the CDR3 is TGTGCCAGCAGACTTAGACCAGGGGTTCCACGACAGCCCCAGCATTTT. Its translation: CASRLRPGVPRQPQHF.

The genes are TRBV18 and TRBJ1-5, with TRBD1 identical over 8 bases. Germline trimming cut 5 bases from V and 0 bases from J; bases unmatched to any gene: 6. From germline, CDR1 is KGHSH and CDR2 LQKENI. This CDR3 is 16 amino acids long. The CDR3 DNA sequence: TGTGCCAGCTCAGAACGGACAGGGAATAGCAATCAGCCCCAGCATTTT. Translating gives CASSERTGNSNQPQHF.

This clonotype was counted many times. J is TRBJ2-7 and V is TRBV30; no clear D gene. The CDR3 is 15 residues long. Trimming took off 0 bases at V and 0 bases at J, with 12 bases between the two ends. Looked up from germline, CDR1 is GTSNPN and CDR2 is SVGIG (reference sequence). CDR3 nucleotide sequence: TGTGCCTGGAGTGTACTCAGGCCGAGCTCCTACGAGCAGTACTTC. This codes for CAWSVLRPSSYEQYF.

This clonotype was recorded a few times. The chain joins TRBV28 to TRBJ2-7, with a weak D call TRBD1 (6 bases). The CDR3 is made up of 16 amino acids. Germline assignment: CDR1 MDHEN and CDR2 SYDVKM. Trimming stripped 5 bases from V and 5 bases from J, with 22 bases between. DNA of the CDR3: TGTGCCAGCAGTCTACCCACAGGGATGTCGGTCGACGAGCAGTACTTC. Protein: CASSLPTGMSVDEQYF.

This clonotype was picked up many times. The CDR3 region is CASSTPGPSGRRDTQYF. DNA for the CDR3: TGTGCCAGCAGCACCCCGGGGCCTAGCGGGAGAAGAGATACGCAGTATTTT. This sequence joins TRBV11-2 and TRBJ2-3; TRBD2 aligns across 10 bases. V shed 5 bases and J 5 bases; nucleotides not matched to a gene: 13. Germline-derived CDR1 and CDR2 are SGHAT and FQNNGV. This CDR3 contains 17 residues.

This clonotype was detected many times. The V gene is TRBV7-9, the J gene TRBJ2-1, with a tentative D call TRBD2 (6 bases). Germline-derived CDR1 and CDR2 are SEHNR and FQNEAQ (reference sequence). Trimming pared 1 base from V and 10 bases from J, leaving 14 bases between. The CDR3 totals 14 residues. CDR3 protein: CASSLGHLGREQFF. The CDR3 DNA reads TGTGCCAGCAGCTTAGGCCACCTAGGGAGGGAGCAGTTCTTC.